The 14 T cell receptor beta chains below come from one sample, sequenced in a study of CD8+ T cells in alopecia areata. Treatment reported: oral pan-JAK inhibitor, 5-10 mg twice daily. Isolated RNA was reverse transcribed into cDNA used as the sequencing template. Data came from immunoSEQ multiplex PCR; TCRdb stores just in-frame clones and leaves some out. The table has 90,000 or so clones, roughly 46% seen once; the top ten hold more than 15%. This material consisted of CD8+ T cells sorted from blood, taken at week 24, from a patient treated with tofacitinib. These receptors originate from a human donor with alopecia areata.

This clone came up a few times. This chain links TRBV4-1 with TRBJ2-7; the D call may be TRBD1 or TRBD2 (7 bases each). The CDR3 totals 16 residues. Germline CDR1 is MGHRA and CDR2 is YSYEKL. V was pared by 0 bases and J by 0 bases, with 12 bases between. The CDR3 nucleotides are TGCGCCAGCAGCCAAGATCCCAGGGGGGGCTCCTACGAGCAGTACTTC. Translated: CASSQDPRGGSYEQYF.

This rearrangement joins TRBV4-1 to TRBJ2-1, with D possibly TRBD2 on 6 matching bases. Germline V gives CDR1 MGHRA, CDR2 YSYEKL. The CDR3 extends over 17 amino acids. Trimming took off 3 bases at V and 6 bases at J, with 21 bases between the two ends. Here the CDR3 DNA reads TGCGCCAGCAGCCAGGGACTGGGTCGGAGTAACGTCAATGAGCAGTTCTTC. This translates into CASSQGLGRSNVNEQFF.

V gene TRBV7-9 combines with J gene TRBJ2-5; D remains unclear. The CDR3 consists of 13 residues. Deletions cut 3 bases from V and 1 base from J, with 6 bases between. The germline CDR1 and CDR2 sequences are SEHNR and FQNEAQ (reference sequence). The CDR3 region is CASSFETQETQYF. In DNA, the CDR3 is TGTGCCAGCAGCTTTGAGACCCAAGAGACCCAGTACTTC.

The genes are TRBV7-2 and TRBJ2-2; D gene unclear. The CDR3 length is 15 residues. Trimming stripped 6 bases from V and 6 bases from J, with 17 bases between. The germline V gene has CDR1 SGHTA and CDR2 FQGNSA. CDR3 bases: TGTGCCAGCAGTTTGGGGTCGTTAAGGTCCGGGGAGCTGTTTTTT. Translation gives CASSLGSLRSGELFF.

This clone has a handful of counts. This chain uses TRBV2 with TRBJ2-1; D unresolved. V was cut by 7 bases and J by 8 bases, with 12 bases left in between. The length of the CDR3 is 12 residues. CDR1 and CDR2 (germline): SNHLY, FYNNEI. This CDR3 is CASMGLGDEQFF. The DNA for the CDR3 is TGTGCCAGCATGGGCCTTGGGGATGAGCAGTTCTTC.

The chain uses TRBV25-1 and TRBJ2-1; D gene unclear. CDR1 and CDR2 (germline): MGHDK, SYGVNS. This CDR3 is 13 amino acids long. V was clipped by 4 bases and J by 3 bases, with 7 bases between them. The CDR3 DNA sequence: TGTGCCAGCAGTGTTTTTGGCTACAATGAGCAGTTCTTC. Translation gives CASSVFGYNEQFF. The variable domain in full, completed from reference TRBV25-1 and TRBJ2-1, reads EADIYQTPRYLVIGTGKKITLECSQTMGHDKMYWYQQDPGMELHLIHYSYGVNSTEKGDLSSESTVSRIRTEHFPLTLESARPSHTSQYLCASSVFGYNEQFFGPGTRLTVL.

The rearrangement uses TRBV27 and TRBJ2-7; 8 nucleotides match TRBD2. Germline loops: CDR1 MNHEY, CDR2 SMNVEV (reference sequence). J gave up 0 bases and V 5 bases, and 6 bases lay outside the gene matches. The CDR3 is 15 amino acids. CDR3 coding DNA: TGTGCCAGCAGTGAACTAGCGGCCGGCTCCTACGAGCAGTACTTC. Its translation is CASSELAAGSYEQYF.

The chain is built from TRBV7-9 and TRBJ2-1; tentatively, D is TRBD1 (6 bases). CDR3 size: 12 residues. Germline loops: CDR1 SEHNR, CDR2 FQNEAQ (reference sequence). The V end lost 5 bases, the J end lost 7 bases, and 9 bases lay between the germline ends. The CDR3 DNA reads TGTGCCAGCAGCCAAGGACAGAATGAGCAGTTCTTC. Translating it yields CASSQGQNEQFF.

In its sample, this clone was seen a few times. The genes are TRBV29-1 and TRBJ2-7, with D unclear. This CDR3 is 14 amino acids long. Per the germline V gene, CDR1 is SQVTM and CDR2 is ANQGSEA. Trimming shortened V by 4 bases and J by 7 bases, and 20 bases separated the two germline ends. CDR3 nucleotides: TGCAGCGTTGTCTTTGTGTCCGCCCCTACGGAGCAGTACTTC. It is translated as CSVVFVSAPTEQYF.

This sequence joins TRBV10-2 and TRBJ2-7; TRBD1 agrees at 7 bases. The length of the CDR3 is 16 residues. Germline assignment: CDR1 WSHSY and CDR2 SAAADI. J was trimmed by 4 bases and V by 3 bases; bases with no gene match: 12. CDR3 DNA sequence: TGCGCCAGCAGTGATCAACCGGGACAGTTATTTTACGAGCAGTACTTC. This gives the protein CASSDQPGQLFYEQYF.

This clone was found once. The V and J genes are TRBV7-9 and TRBJ2-1, with D maybe TRBD1 (7 bases). From germline, CDR1 is SEHNR and CDR2 FQNEAQ (reference sequence). V lost 7 bases to trimming and J lost 4 bases, with 23 bases between them. This CDR3 contains 17 residues. The CDR3 DNA sequence: TGTGCCAGCACCGCAAAAACAGGGGACTCGAGATACAATGAGCAGTTCTTC. This gives the protein CASTAKTGDSRYNEQFF.

This chain connects TRBV7-2 to TRBJ1-1; 9 nucleotides agree with TRBD1. The CDR3 extends over 15 amino acids. The ends lost 5 bases at V and 0 bases at J; junction bases unmatched: 4. The germline gives CDR1 SGHTA, CDR2 FQGNSA. In DNA form, the CDR3 reads TGTGCCAGCAGCGCCGGACAGGGGATGAACACTGAAGCTTTCTTT. It codes for CASSAGQGMNTEAFF.

The rearrangement uses TRBV30 and TRBJ1-2; no clear D gene. The CDR3 extends over 13 amino acids. The V gene's germline CDR1 is GTSNPN and CDR2 SVGIG (reference sequence). V gave up 2 bases and J gave up 5 bases, with 12 bases separating them. CDR3 loop: CAWSYHSGYGYTF. The CDR3 nucleotides are TGTGCCTGGAGTTATCACAGCGGTTATGGCTACACCTTC.

The chain has TRBV4-1 and TRBJ1-5; D possibly corresponds to TRBD1 (6 bases). V was trimmed by 0 bases and J by 0 bases, leaving 6 bases between them. CDR3 length: 15 residues. Germline assignment: CDR1 MGHRA and CDR2 YSYEKL. Here the CDR3 reads CASSQEQGSNQPQHF. CDR3 bases: TGCGCCAGCAGCCAAGAACAGGGTAGCAATCAGCCCCAGCATTTT.